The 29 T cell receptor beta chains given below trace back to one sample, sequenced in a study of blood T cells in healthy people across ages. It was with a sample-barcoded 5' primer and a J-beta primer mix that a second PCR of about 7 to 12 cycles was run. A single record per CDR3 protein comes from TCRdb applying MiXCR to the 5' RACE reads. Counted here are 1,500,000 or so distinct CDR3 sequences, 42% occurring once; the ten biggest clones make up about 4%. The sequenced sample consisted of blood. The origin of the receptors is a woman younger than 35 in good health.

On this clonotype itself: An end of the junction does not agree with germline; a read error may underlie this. CDR3 DNA sequence: TGCGCCAGCAGCTTCACAGGGGGCAGGAACGCTGAAGCTTTCTTT. Residues: CASSFTGGRNAEAFF. The chain combines TRBV5-1 with TRBJ1-1; TRBD1 matches 9 bases. Germline CDR1 SGHRS, CDR2 YFSETQ. The CDR3 contains 15 residues. The full variable domain, completed using reference TRBV5-1 and TRBJ1-1, is KAGVTQTPRYLIKTRGQQVTLSCSPISGHRSVSWYQQTPGQGLQFLFEYFSETQRNKGNFPGRFSGRQFSNSRSEMNVSTLELGDSALYLCASSFTGGRNAEAFFGQGTRLTVV.

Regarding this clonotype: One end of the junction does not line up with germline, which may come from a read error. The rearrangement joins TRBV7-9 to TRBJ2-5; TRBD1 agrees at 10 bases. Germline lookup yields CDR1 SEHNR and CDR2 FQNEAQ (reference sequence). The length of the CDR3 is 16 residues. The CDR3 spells CAGSTRTGGIQETQYF. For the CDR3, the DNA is TGTGCCGGCAGCACCCGGACAGGGGGGATCCAAGAGACCCAGTACTTC.

CDR3 nucleotide sequence: TGCGCCAGCAGCCCCAACTATTACAATGAGCAGTTCTTC. Protein product: CASSPNYYNEQFF. The rearrangement joins TRBV4-3 to TRBJ2-1; D gene unclear. The germline V gene has CDR1 LGHNA and CDR2 YSLEER. The V and J ends lost 4 bases and 4 bases respectively, with 8 bases between them. There are 13 residues in the CDR3.

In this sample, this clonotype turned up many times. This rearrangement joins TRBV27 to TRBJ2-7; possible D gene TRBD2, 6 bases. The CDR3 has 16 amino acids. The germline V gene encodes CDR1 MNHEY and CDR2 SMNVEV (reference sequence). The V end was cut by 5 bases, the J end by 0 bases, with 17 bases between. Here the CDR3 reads CASSPEYIAASYEQYF. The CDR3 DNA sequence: TGTGCCAGCAGTCCAGAATATATAGCGGCCTCCTACGAGCAGTACTTC.

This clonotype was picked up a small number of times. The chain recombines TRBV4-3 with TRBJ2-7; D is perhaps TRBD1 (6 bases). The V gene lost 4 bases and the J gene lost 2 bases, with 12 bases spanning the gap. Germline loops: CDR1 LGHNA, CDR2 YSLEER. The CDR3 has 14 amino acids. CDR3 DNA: TGCGCCAGCAGCCCCCACCGGACAGCCTACGAGCAGTACTTC. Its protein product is CASSPHRTAYEQYF.

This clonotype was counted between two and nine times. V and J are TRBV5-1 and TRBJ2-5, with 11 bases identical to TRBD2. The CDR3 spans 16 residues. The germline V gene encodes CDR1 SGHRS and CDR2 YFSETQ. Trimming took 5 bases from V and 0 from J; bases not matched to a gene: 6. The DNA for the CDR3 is TGCGCCAGCAGTAACCTAGCGGGGGGATACCAAGAGACCCAGTACTTC. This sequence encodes CASSNLAGGYQETQYF.

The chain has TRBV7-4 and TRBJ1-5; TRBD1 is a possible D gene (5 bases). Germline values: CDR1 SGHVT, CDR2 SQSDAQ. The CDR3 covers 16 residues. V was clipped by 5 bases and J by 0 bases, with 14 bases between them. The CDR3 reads CASSQGGGISNQPQHF. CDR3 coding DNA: TGTGCCAGCAGCCAGGGTGGGGGTATTAGCAATCAGCCCCAGCATTTT.

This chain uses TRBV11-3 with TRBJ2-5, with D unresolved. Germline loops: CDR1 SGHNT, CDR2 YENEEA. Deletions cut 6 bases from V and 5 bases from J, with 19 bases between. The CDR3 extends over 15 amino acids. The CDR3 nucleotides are TGTGCCAGCAGTACAAGAGTTGGGGAACGGGAGACCCAGTACTTC. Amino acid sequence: CASSTRVGERETQYF.

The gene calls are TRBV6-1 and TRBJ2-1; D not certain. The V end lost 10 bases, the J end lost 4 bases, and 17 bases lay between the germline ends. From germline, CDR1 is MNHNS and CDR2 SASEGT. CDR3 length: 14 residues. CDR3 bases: TGTGCCACCTCCATAGCCGATGGATACAATGAGCAGTTCTTC. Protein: CATSIADGYNEQFF.

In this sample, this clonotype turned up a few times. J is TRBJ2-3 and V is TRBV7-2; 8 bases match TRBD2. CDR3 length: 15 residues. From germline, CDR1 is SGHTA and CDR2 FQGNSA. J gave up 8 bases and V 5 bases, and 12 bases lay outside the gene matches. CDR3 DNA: TGTGCCAGCAGCCGGGGTATCCGGGAGGGCCGTACGCAGTATTTT. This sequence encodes CASSRGIREGRTQYF.

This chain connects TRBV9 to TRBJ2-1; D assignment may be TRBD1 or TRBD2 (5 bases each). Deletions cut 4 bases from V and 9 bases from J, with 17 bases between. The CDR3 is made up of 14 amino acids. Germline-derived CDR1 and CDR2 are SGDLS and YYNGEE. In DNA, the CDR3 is TGTGCCAGCAGCCATACTGGCAGGGCGGGTGAGCAGTTCTTC. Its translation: CASSHTGRAGEQFF. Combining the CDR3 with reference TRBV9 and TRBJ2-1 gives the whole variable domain DSGVTQTPKHLITATGQRVTLRCSPRSGDLSVYWYQQSLDQGLQFLIQYYNGEERAKGNILERFSAQQFPDLHSELNLSSLELGDSALYFCASSHTGRAGEQFFGPGTRLTVL.

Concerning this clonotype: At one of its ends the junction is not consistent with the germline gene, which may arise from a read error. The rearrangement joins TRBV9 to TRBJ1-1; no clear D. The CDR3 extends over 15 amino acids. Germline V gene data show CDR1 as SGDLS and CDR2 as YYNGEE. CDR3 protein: CASSVDPLWKTEAFF. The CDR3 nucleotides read TGTGCCAGCAGCGTAGACCCCCTTTGGAAAACTGAGGCTTTCTTT.

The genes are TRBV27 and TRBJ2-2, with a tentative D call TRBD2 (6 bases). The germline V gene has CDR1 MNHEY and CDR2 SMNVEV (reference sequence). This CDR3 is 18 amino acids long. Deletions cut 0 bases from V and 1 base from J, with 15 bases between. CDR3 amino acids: CASSLSRDFVMNTGELFF. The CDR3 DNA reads TGTGCCAGCAGTTTATCGAGGGACTTTGTTATGAACACCGGGGAGCTGTTTTTT.

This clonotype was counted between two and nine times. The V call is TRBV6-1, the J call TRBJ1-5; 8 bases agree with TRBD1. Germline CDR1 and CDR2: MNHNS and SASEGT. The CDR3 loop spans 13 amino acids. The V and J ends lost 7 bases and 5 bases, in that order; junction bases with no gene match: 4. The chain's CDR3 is CASTKDRDQPQHF. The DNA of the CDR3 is TGTGCCAGCACAAAGGACAGGGATCAGCCCCAGCATTTT.

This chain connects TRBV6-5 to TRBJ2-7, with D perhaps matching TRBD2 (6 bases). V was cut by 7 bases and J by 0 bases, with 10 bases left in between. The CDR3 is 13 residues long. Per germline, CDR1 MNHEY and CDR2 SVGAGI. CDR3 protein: CASNGLSSYEQYF. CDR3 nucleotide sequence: TGTGCCAGCAACGGACTAAGCTCCTACGAGCAGTACTTC.

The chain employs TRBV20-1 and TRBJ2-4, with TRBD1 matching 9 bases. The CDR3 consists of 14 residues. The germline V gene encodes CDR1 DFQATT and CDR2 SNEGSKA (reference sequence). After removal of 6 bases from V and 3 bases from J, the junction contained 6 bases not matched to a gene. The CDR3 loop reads CSANRGLGKNIQYF. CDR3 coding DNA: TGCAGTGCAAACAGGGGGCTGGGCAAAAACATTCAGTACTTC.

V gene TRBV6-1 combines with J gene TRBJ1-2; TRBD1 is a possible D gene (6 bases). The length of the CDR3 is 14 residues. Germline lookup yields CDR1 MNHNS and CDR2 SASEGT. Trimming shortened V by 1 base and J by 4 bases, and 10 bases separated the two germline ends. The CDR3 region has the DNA TGTGCCAGCAGTGAAGTGGGGGCCAGCTATGGCTACACCTTC. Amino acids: CASSEVGASYGYTF.

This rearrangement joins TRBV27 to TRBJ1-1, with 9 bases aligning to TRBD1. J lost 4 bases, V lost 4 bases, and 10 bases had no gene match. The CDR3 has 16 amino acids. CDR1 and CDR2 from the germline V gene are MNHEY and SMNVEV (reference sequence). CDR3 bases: TGTGCCAGCAGTTCCCGACAGGGGGAGGAAAGCACTGAAGCTTTCTTT. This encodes CASSSRQGEESTEAFF.

The CDR3 region has the DNA TGTGCCAGCAGCCGACGGGACACGGCCCTCGGCTACACCTTC. Its protein is CASSRRDTALGYTF. The chain couples TRBV27 to TRBJ1-2; D is perhaps TRBD1 (6 bases). Per the germline V gene, CDR1 is MNHEY and CDR2 is SMNVEV (reference sequence). Trimming pared 6 bases from V and 8 bases from J, leaving 19 bases between. The CDR3 consists of 14 residues.

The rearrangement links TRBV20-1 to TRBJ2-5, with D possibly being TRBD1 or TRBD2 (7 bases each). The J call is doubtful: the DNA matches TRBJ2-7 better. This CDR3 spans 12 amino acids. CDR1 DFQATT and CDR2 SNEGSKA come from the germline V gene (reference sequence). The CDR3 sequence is CSAQGGLYEQYF. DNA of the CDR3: TGCAGTGCTCAGGGGGGGCTCTACGAGCAGTACTTC.

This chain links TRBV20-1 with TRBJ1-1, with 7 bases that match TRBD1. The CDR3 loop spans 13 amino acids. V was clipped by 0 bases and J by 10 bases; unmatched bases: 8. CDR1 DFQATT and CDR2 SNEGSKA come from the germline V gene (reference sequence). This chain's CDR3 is CSARDAQGVGAFF. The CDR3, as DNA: TGCAGTGCTAGAGACGCCCAGGGGGTCGGAGCTTTCTTT.

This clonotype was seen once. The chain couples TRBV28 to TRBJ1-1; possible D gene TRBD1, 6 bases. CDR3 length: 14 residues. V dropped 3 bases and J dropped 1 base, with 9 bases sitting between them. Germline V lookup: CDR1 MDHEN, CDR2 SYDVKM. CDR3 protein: CASSFAGANTEAFF. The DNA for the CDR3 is TGTGCCAGCAGTTTTGCGGGGGCGAACACTGAAGCTTTCTTT.

The CDR3 region is CASSQEIRTATDTQYF. CDR3 nucleotides: TGTGCCAGCAGCCAAGAAATCCGGACGGCCACAGATACGCAGTATTTT. V is TRBV14 and J is TRBJ2-3; no definite D call. V lost 0 bases and J 2 bases, leaving 12 bases between the germline ends. CDR3 size: 16 residues. The germline V gene encodes CDR1 SGHDN and CDR2 FVKESK. The full variable domain, in which reference TRBV14 and TRBJ2-3 provide the parts outside the CDR3, is EAGVTQFPSHSVIEKGQTVTLRCDPISGHDNLYWYRRVMGKEIKFLLHFVKESKQDESGMPNNRFLAERTGGTYSTLKVQPAELEDSGVYFCASSQEIRTATDTQYFGPGTRLTVL.

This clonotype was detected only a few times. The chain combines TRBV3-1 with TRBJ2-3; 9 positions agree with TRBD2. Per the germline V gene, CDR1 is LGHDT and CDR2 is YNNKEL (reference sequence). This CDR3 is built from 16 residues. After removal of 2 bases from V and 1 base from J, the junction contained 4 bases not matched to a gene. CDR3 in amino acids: CASSQFASGGTDTQYF. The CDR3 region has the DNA TGTGCCAGCAGCCAATTTGCTAGCGGGGGCACAGATACGCAGTATTTT.

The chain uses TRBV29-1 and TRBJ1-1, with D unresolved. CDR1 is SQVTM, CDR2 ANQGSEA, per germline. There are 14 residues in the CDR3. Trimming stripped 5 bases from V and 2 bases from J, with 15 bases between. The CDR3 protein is CSVSLLVGNTEAFF. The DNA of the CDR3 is TGCAGCGTTTCCCTTTTGGTGGGAAACACTGAAGCTTTCTTT. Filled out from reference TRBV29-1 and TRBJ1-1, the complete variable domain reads SAVISQKPSRDICQRGTSLTIQCQVDSQVTMMFWYRQQPGQSLTLIATANQGSEATYESGFVIDKFPISRPNLTFSTLTVSNMSPEDSSIYLCSVSLLVGNTEAFFGQGTRLTVV.

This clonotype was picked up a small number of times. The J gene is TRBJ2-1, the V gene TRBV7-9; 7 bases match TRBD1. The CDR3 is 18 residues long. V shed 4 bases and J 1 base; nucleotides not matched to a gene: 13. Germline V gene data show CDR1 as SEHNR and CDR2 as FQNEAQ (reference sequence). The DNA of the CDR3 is TGTGCCAGCAGCTACACGGGGCTCACAGGGGCTTCCTACAATGAGCAGTTCTTC. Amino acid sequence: CASSYTGLTGASYNEQFF.

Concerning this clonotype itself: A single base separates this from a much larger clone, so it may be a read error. CDR3 protein: CASSPRESNTIYF. The CDR3 DNA reads as TGTGCCAGCAGTCCGCGGGAGTCAAACACCATATATTTT. The chain couples TRBV7-2 to TRBJ1-3; D is unclear. The germline CDR1 and CDR2 sequences are SGHTA and FQGNSA. CDR3 length: 13 amino acids. Trimming took off 6 bases at V and 6 bases at J, with 12 bases between the two ends.

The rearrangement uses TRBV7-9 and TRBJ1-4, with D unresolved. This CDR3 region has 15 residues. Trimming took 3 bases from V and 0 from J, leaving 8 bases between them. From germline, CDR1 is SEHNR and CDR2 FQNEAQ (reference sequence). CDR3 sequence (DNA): TGTGCCAGCAGCTTTGATCCGGCAACTAATGAAAAACTGTTTTTT. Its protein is CASSFDPATNEKLFF.

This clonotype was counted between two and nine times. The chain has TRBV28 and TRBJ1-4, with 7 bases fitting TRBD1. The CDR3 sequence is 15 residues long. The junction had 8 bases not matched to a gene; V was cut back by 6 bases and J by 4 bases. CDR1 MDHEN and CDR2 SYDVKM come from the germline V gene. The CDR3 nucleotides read TGTGCCAGCAGGCGGGTGGGACAGTTTAATGAAAAACTGTTTTTT. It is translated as CASRRVGQFNEKLFF. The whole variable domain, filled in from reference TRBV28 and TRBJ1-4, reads DVKVTQSSRYLVKRTGEKVFLECVQDMDHENMFWYRQDPGLGLRLIYFSYDVKMKEKGDIPEGYSVSREKKERFSLILESASTNQTSMYLCASRRVGQFNEKLFFGSGTQLSVL.